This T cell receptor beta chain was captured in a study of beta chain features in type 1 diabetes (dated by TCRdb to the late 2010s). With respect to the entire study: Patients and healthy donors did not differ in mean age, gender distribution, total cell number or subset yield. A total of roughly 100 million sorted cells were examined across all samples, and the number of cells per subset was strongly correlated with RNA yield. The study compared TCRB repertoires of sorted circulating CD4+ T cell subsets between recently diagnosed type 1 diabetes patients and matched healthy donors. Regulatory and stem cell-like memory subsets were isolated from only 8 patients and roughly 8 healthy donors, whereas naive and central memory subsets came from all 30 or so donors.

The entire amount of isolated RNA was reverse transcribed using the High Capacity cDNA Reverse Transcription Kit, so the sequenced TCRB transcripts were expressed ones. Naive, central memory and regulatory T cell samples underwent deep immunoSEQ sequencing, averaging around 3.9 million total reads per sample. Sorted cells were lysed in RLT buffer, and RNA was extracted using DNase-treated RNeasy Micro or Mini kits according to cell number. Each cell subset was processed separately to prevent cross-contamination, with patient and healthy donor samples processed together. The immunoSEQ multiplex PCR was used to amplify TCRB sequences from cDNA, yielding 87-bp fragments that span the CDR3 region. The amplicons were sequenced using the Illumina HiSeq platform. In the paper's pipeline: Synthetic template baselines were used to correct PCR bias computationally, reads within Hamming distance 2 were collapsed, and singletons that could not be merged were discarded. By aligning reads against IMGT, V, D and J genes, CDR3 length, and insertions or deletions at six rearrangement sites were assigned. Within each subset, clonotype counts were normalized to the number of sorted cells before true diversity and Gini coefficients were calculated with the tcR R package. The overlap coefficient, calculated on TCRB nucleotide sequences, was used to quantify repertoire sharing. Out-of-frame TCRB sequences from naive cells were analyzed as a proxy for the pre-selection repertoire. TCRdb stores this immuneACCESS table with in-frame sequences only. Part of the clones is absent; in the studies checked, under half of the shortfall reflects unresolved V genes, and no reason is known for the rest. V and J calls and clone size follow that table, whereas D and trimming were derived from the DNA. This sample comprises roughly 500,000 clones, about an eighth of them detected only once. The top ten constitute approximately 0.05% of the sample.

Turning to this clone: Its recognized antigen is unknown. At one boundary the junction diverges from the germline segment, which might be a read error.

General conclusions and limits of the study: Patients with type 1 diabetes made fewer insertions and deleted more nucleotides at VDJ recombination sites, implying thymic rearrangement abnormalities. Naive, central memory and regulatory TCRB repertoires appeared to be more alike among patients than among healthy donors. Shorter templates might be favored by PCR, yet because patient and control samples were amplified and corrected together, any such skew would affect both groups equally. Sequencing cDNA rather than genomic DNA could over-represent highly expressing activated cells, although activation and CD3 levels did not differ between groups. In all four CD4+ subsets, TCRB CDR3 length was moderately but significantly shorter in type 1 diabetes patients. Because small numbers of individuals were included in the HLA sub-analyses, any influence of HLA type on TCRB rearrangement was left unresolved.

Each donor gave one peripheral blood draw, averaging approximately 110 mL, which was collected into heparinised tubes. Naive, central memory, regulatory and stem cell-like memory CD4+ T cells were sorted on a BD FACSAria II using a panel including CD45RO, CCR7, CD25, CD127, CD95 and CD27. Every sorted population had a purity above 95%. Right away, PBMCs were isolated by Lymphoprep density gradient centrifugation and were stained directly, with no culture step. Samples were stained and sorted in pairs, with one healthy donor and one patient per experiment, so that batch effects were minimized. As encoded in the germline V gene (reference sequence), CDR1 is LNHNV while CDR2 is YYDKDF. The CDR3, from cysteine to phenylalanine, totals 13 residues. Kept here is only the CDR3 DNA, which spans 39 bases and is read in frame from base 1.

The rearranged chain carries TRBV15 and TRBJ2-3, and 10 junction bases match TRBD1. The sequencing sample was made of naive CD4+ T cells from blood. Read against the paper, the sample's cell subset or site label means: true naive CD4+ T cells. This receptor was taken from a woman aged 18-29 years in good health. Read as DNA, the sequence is TGTGCCACCAGCAGAGACCCCGGGACAGGGGAGAATTTT. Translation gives CATSRDPGTGENF.